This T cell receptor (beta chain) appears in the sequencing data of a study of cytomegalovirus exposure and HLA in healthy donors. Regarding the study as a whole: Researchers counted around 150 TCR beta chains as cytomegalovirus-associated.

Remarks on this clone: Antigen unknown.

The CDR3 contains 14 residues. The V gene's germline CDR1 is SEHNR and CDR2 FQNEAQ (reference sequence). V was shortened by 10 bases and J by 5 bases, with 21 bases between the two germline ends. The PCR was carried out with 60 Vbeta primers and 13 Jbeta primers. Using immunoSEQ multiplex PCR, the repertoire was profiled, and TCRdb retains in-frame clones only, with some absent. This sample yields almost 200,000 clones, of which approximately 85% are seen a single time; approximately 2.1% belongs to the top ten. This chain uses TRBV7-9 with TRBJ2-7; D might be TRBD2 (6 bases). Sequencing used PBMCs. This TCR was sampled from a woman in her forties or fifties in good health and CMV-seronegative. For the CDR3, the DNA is TGTGCCACTACCGGGGGACGACCACCAAACGAGCAGTACTTC. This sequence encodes CATTGGRPPNEQYF.